The clone carrying this T cell receptor (beta chain) appeared once. This entry is derived from a study of blood T cell repertoires in COVID-19. The CDR3 is 13 residues long. Germline loops: CDR1 SGHAT, CDR2 FQDESV (reference sequence). Trimming removed 5 bases from V and 3 bases from J; junction bases left unmatched: 3. Repertoires were generated with immunoSEQ multiplex PCR, while TCRdb's copy carries only in-frame clones and drops some. The table includes about 320,000 clones, around nine tenths detected once. This study enrolled people aged roughly 18 to 100 from roughly 22 US geographic areas. The receptor's source is a man in his 60s who had recovered from COVID-19. Material: PBMCs or T cells enriched from blood (not recorded which). The chain employs TRBV11-1 and TRBJ2-7, with 8 bases identical to TRBD1. This CDR3 is CASSQGTGYEQYF. CDR3 DNA: TGTGCCAGCAGCCAGGGGACAGGCTACGAGCAGTACTTC.